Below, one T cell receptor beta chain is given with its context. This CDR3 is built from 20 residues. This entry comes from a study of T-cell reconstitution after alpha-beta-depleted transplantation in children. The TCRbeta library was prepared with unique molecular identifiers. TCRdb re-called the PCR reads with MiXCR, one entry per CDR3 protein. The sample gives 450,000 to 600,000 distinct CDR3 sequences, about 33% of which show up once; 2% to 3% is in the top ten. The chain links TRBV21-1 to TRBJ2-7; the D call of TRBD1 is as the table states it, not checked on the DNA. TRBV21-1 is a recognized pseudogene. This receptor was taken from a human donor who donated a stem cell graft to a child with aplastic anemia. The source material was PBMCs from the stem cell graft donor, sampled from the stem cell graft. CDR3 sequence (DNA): TGTGCCAGCAGCAAACGGACTCGAGTATACGGGACAGTTTCCTCCTACGAGCAGTACGTC. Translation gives CASSKRTRVYGTVSSYEQYV.